One T cell receptor (beta chain) is described in this entry. Its antigen is unknown. The sample originates from a study of Ad26.COV2.S vaccination and SARS-CoV-2 variants. About the study: Ad26.COV2.S given intramuscularly, once or twice 56 days apart.

Study-level findings and limits: Recipients of either vaccine or placebo displayed similar breadth of non-spike TCRs. Vaccine recipients showed a spike-specific TCR breadth that was higher than in placebo recipients.

TCRdb's copy holds only in-frame clones and misses some; the assay was immunoSEQ multiplex PCR. The profile shows about 350,000 clones, roughly 91% of them singletons. The CDR3 sequence is 12 residues long. The germline V and J ends were trimmed by 4 bases and 8 bases, with 12 bases remaining between them. CDR1 is SGHKS and CDR2 is YYEKEE in the germline V gene (reference sequence). As to treatment: around 19 received Ad26.COV2.S at low or high dose, single or two shots; roughly five received placebo; per-sample allocation not given. Collection of samples fell on day 63 after the first vaccine or placebo injection. An Ad26 vector carrying the Wuhan-strain SARS-CoV-2 spike served as the vaccine.

The sequence was obtained from a person between 18 and 65 years old who received the Ad26.COV2.S COVID-19 vaccine or a placebo. The rearrangement links TRBV5-5 to TRBJ1-1; perhaps TRBD1 as D (6 bases). This sample comprised peripheral blood, obtained in a trial of Ad26.COV2.S vaccine versus placebo. CDR3 DNA: TGTGCCAGCAGCCTGACGACAGGCGAAGCTTTCTTT. Amino acid sequence: CASSLTTGEAFF.